Below, 21 T cell receptor beta chains from the same sample are listed, as sequenced in a study of blood T cell repertoires in COVID-19. Some clones are missing from TCRdb's copy, which holds only in-frame ones; the method was immunoSEQ multiplex PCR. The sample records under 250,000 clones, roughly 81% being singletons. Sequenced input: peripheral blood. The receptors stem from a woman in her forties or fifties with active or convalescent COVID-19.

The chain employs TRBV5-1 and TRBJ2-3, with D unclear. The CDR3 consists of 16 residues. With 2 bases removed from V and 1 base from J, the gap between germline ends came to 14 bases. Germline V CDR1 and CDR2: SGHRS, YFSETQ. The CDR3: CASSFEARPGTDTQYF. CDR3 nucleotides: TGCGCCAGCAGCTTCGAGGCTAGACCCGGCACAGATACGCAGTATTTT.

V gene TRBV5-4 combines with J gene TRBJ1-1; tentatively, D is TRBD1 (5 bases). V gave up 4 bases and J gave up 4 bases, with 14 bases separating them. Germline V gene sequence: CDR1 SGHNT, CDR2 YYREEE (reference sequence). The CDR3 totals 14 residues. The CDR3 coding sequence is TGTGCCAGCAGCCTACCAGGGTTCTCCACTGAAGCTTTCTTT. Residues: CASSLPGFSTEAFF.

The chain employs TRBV2 and TRBJ2-3, with TRBD1 matching 8 bases. CDR3 length: 14 residues. Germline CDR1 reads SNHLY; CDR2 reads FYNNEI. The junction had 10 bases not matched to a gene; V was cut back by 0 bases and J by 14 bases. The CDR3 DNA reads TGTGCCAGCAGTGAAGCGGAGACAGGGGCGTCTAGGTATTTT. Residues: CASSEAETGASRYF.

Only a few counts were recorded for this clone. This chain uses TRBV7-9 with TRBJ1-5; D unresolved. V was shortened by 5 bases and J by 0 bases, with 14 bases between the two germline ends. CDR1 is SEHNR and CDR2 is FQNEAQ in the germline V gene (reference sequence). The CDR3 consists of 16 residues. The CDR3 is CASSPQGGYSNQPQHF. DNA of the CDR3: TGTGCCAGCAGCCCTCAAGGAGGTTATAGCAATCAGCCCCAGCATTTT.

The genes are TRBV6-5 and TRBJ1-2, with 7 bases matching TRBD1. V trimming: 7 bases; J trimming: 0 bases; junction bases outside the gene matches: 5. This CDR3 spans 14 amino acids. The germline CDR1 and CDR2 sequences are MNHEY and SVGAGI. The CDR3 DNA sequence: TGTGCCAGCACCGAGACAGGGTCTAACTATGGCTACACCTTC. Its protein is CASTETGSNYGYTF.

The rearrangement joins TRBV6-1 to TRBJ2-7; D is undetermined. The CDR3 extends over 15 amino acids. Germline V lookup: CDR1 MNHNS, CDR2 SASEGT. Trimming cost V 2 bases and J 2 bases, with 13 bases left between them. The CDR3 spells CASSEYSGPAYEQYF. CDR3 bases: TGTGCCAGCAGTGAATATAGTGGTCCCGCCTACGAGCAGTACTTC.

The chain is built from TRBV24-1 and TRBJ2-5; 7 nucleotides align to TRBD2. The CDR3 consists of 14 residues. CDR1 and CDR2 from the germline V gene are KGHDR and SFDVKD. V dropped 5 bases and J dropped 4; count of bases not matched to a gene: 6. The CDR3 DNA reads as TGTGCCACCAGTGCCGGACTAGATGGAGAGACCCAGTACTTC. Encoded protein: CATSAGLDGETQYF.

This clone occurred once. CDR3 bases: TGTGCCAGCTATAGTGGTGGCGAGCAGTACTTC. It translates to CASYSGGEQYF. The rearrangement links TRBV5-6 to TRBJ2-7, with unresolved D. Deletions cut 7 bases from V and 6 bases from J, with 11 bases between. The CDR3 has 11 amino acids. CDR1 is SGHDT, CDR2 YYEEEE, per germline.

The genes are TRBV28 and TRBJ1-2; 9 positions agree with TRBD1. CDR1 MDHEN and CDR2 SYDVKM come from the germline V gene. After removal of 6 bases from V and 2 bases from J, the junction contained 7 bases not matched to a gene. This CDR3 is built from 15 residues. The CDR3 loop reads CASSISTGGNYGYTF. CDR3 sequence (DNA): TGTGCCAGCAGCATTTCGACAGGGGGAAACTATGGCTACACCTTC.

CDR3 amino acids: CASSQGLGLSYEQYF. The CDR3 bases are TGTGCCAGCAGCCAGGGGCTAGGTCTCTCCTACGAGCAGTACTTC. This chain joins TRBV14 and TRBJ2-7, with TRBD1 as a possible D gene (5 bases). CDR1 is SGHDN and CDR2 is FVKESK in the germline V gene. The CDR3 is 15 amino acids. V lost 3 bases to trimming and J lost 0 bases, with 12 bases between them.

V usage is TRBV2 and J usage is TRBJ2-1, with a weak D call TRBD1 (5 bases). The CDR3 is made up of 13 amino acids. Trimming pared 5 bases from V and 10 bases from J, leaving 15 bases between. CDR1 and CDR2 (germline): SNHLY, FYNNEI. In nucleotides, the CDR3 is TGTGCCAGCAGTTTCCAGGGAATTAGGGAGCAGTTCTTC. Its translation: CASSFQGIREQFF.

The CDR3 spells CASSLESQGNQPQHF. The CDR3 coding sequence is TGTGCCAGCAGCTTAGAGAGTCAGGGGAATCAGCCCCAGCATTTT. The gene calls are TRBV7-2 and TRBJ1-5, with D possibly TRBD1 on 6 matching bases. Trimming removed 1 base at V and 4 bases at J, with 11 bases between. The CDR3 is 15 residues long. Germline V gene lookup returns CDR1 SGHTA and CDR2 FQGNSA.

This sequence joins TRBV10-3 and TRBJ2-3; 7 positions match TRBD1. The germline gives CDR1 ENHRY, CDR2 SYGVKD. Trimming cost V 2 bases and J 0 bases; bases outside gene matches: 11. The CDR3 loop spans 18 amino acids. The CDR3 sequence: CAISETGQAGLSTDTQYF. DNA for the CDR3: TGTGCCATCAGTGAGACCGGACAGGCCGGTCTCAGCACAGATACGCAGTATTTT.

V gene TRBV21-1 combines with J gene TRBJ2-7; the table assigns TRBD2, which was not confirmed against the DNA. TRBV21-1 is designated a pseudogene. The CDR3 is 12 amino acids. The CDR3: CASTRPRGEQYV. The CDR3 DNA sequence: TGTGCCAGCACGCGACCGCGGGGAGAGCAGTACGTC.

The chain has TRBV15 and TRBJ2-7; 9 nucleotides align to TRBD1. The germline CDR1 and CDR2 sequences are LNHNV and YYDKDF (reference sequence). There are 20 residues in the CDR3. The trim removed 1 base at V and 4 bases at J, leaving 20 bases unmatched. Here the CDR3 DNA reads TGTGCCACCAGCAGAGGTGTGGCCGTCGCGGGGGACAGGGTATTTTACGAGCAGTACTTC. It translates to CATSRGVAVAGDRVFYEQYF.

V is TRBV12-3 or TRBV12-4 and J is TRBJ2-3, with D unclear. V lost 8 bases and J 2 bases, leaving 5 bases between the germline ends. This CDR3 is 11 amino acids long. In DNA form, the CDR3 reads TGTGCCAGCGCGGTCACAGATACGCAGTATTTT. This sequence encodes CASAVTDTQYF.

The CDR3 DNA follows: TGTGCCAGCAGCCGCGACCCGACAGGGGATAATTCACCCCTCCACTTT. Its protein is CASSRDPTGDNSPLHF. The V call is TRBV2, the J call TRBJ1-6; TRBD1 matches 8 bases. Germline CDR1 is SNHLY and CDR2 is FYNNEI. The J segment lost 5 bases and the V segment lost 6 bases, leaving 9 bases of the junction unmatched. This CDR3 spans 16 amino acids.

V and J are TRBV3-1 (or the pseudogene TRBV3-2) and TRBJ1-1; perhaps TRBD1 as D (5 bases). The CDR3 is 15 residues long. V was clipped by 4 bases and J by 1 base, with 13 bases between them. Per the germline V gene, CDR1 is LGHDT and CDR2 is YNNKEL (reference sequence). The chain's CDR3 is CASSPMTAANTEAFF. Here the CDR3 DNA reads TGTGCCAGCAGCCCCATGACAGCAGCGAACACTGAAGCTTTCTTT.

The chain links TRBV24-1 to TRBJ2-3, with TRBD2 matching over 7 bases. The CDR3 is 15 amino acids. V lost 2 bases to trimming and J lost 2 bases; unmatched junction nucleotides: 3. The germline V gene has CDR1 KGHDR and CDR2 SFDVKD. Here the CDR3 DNA reads TGTGCCACCAGTGATTCTAGCGGACACACAGATACGCAGTATTTT. As protein: CATSDSSGHTDTQYF.

Details on this clone: The junction and the germline gene differ at one end; a read error may be behind it. The chain carries TRBV6-5 and TRBJ2-3, with 10 bases fitting TRBD2. Per the germline V gene, CDR1 is MNHEY and CDR2 is SVGAGI. The CDR3 covers 14 residues. For the CDR3, the DNA is TGTGCCAGCAGGCTTTCTAGCGGGGGAGGTGAGAGTCATTTT. Residues: CASRLSSGGGESHF.

The V and J genes are TRBV5-1 and TRBJ2-3; 9 bases fit TRBD2. The germline gives CDR1 SGHRS, CDR2 YFSETQ. Losses at the gene ends were 1 base for V and 0 bases for J; bases not matched to a gene: 12. This CDR3 is built from 19 residues. For the CDR3, the DNA is TGCGCCAGCAGCTTGAAAAGGAGCGGGGGGCCCGAAAGCACAGATACGCAGTATTTT. It encodes CASSLKRSGGPESTDTQYF.